These 30 T cell receptor beta chains were all obtained from the same sample, sequenced in a study of T cell changes during pregnancy in multiple sclerosis. Profiling relied on immunoSEQ multiplex PCR, and the TCRdb table lists in-frame clones only, not all of them. The sample records under 70,000 clones, approximately 94% being singletons. The input for sequencing was CD8+ T cells from peripheral blood mononuclear cells, taken after pregnancy. The receptors stem from a female donor with multiple sclerosis, enrolled in a pregnancy study.

The chain employs TRBV15 and TRBJ1-1, with a possible D match to TRBD1 (6 bases). Germline CDR1 LNHNV, CDR2 YYDKDF (reference sequence). CDR3 length equals 15 residues. V was cut by 3 bases and J by 11 bases, with 22 bases left in between. CDR3 region: CATSRGGGDRRGAFF. CDR3 sequence (DNA): TGTGCCACCAGCAGGGGAGGGGGGGATCGTCGGGGGGCTTTCTTT.

The rearrangement links TRBV9 to TRBJ2-5; no firm D call. The CDR3 spans 14 residues. Germline CDR1 and CDR2: SGDLS and YYNGEE. Trimming pared 0 bases from V and 3 bases from J, leaving 9 bases between. CDR3 sequence: CASSVVPGKETQYF. The CDR3 nucleotides are TGTGCCAGCAGCGTAGTTCCGGGTAAAGAGACCCAGTACTTC.

J is TRBJ2-1 and V is TRBV27; 9 bases are a match to TRBD2. With V trimmed by 0 bases and J by 5 bases, 5 bases remained unmatched. The CDR3 runs 16 residues. The germline gives CDR1 MNHEY, CDR2 SMNVEV (reference sequence). The CDR3 region is CASSLSFAGGNNEQFF. DNA for the CDR3: TGTGCCAGCAGTTTATCGTTTGCGGGAGGGAACAATGAGCAGTTCTTC.

The J gene is TRBJ2-5, the V gene TRBV7-9; 7 bases fit TRBD2. Germline-derived CDR1 and CDR2 are SEHNR and FQNEAQ (reference sequence). The CDR3 is made up of 15 amino acids. Trimming cost V 6 bases and J 5 bases; bases outside gene matches: 12. The CDR3 sequence: CASRRDGGEGETQYF. In DNA, the CDR3 is TGTGCCAGCAGAAGGGACGGCGGGGAGGGGGAGACCCAGTACTTC.

The rearrangement uses TRBV5-1 and TRBJ1-5, with TRBD1 matching over 9 bases. The CDR3 extends over 13 amino acids. The ends lost 7 bases at V and 3 bases at J; junction bases unmatched: 2. Germline lookup yields CDR1 SGHRS and CDR2 YFSETQ. The CDR3 spells CASRDRDNQPQHF. As DNA, the CDR3 is TGCGCCAGCCGGGACAGGGACAATCAGCCCCAGCATTTT.

This clone was detected only once. The chain is built from TRBV10-3 and TRBJ2-1, with TRBD2 as a possible D gene (6 bases). CDR3 length: 13 residues. CDR1 and CDR2 (germline): ENHRY, SYGVKD. Trimming took off 3 bases at V and 8 bases at J, with 11 bases between the two ends. The CDR3 coding sequence is TGTGCCATCAGTGACACTAGCTGGGATGAGCAGTTCTTC. Amino acid sequence: CAISDTSWDEQFF.

This rearrangement joins TRBV27 to TRBJ1-2, with D tentatively TRBD1 (5 bases). The V end was cut by 1 base, the J end by 7 bases, with 16 bases between. The CDR3 spans 15 residues. Per germline, CDR1 MNHEY and CDR2 SMNVEV (reference sequence). Written as DNA, the CDR3 is TGTGCCAGCAGTTTATTGGCTGGCGGGGGATCTGGCTACACCTTC. Translation gives CASSLLAGGGSGYTF.

This rearrangement joins TRBV27 to TRBJ2-3, with D perhaps TRBD2 (6 bases). Germline loops: CDR1 MNHEY, CDR2 SMNVEV (reference sequence). This CDR3 region has 17 residues. V dropped 5 bases and J dropped 5 bases, with 23 bases sitting between them. CDR3 loop: CASSPPGPPISGDTQYF. The CDR3 bases are TGTGCCAGCAGTCCGCCGGGACCCCCGATTAGCGGAGATACGCAGTATTTT.

CDR3 coding DNA: TGTGCCAGCAGTGAAATTGCTGCAGGGAATTACGAGCAGTACTTC. As protein: CASSEIAAGNYEQYF. This chain connects TRBV6-1 to TRBJ2-7, with D tentatively TRBD1 (5 bases). Trimming shortened V by 2 bases and J by 4 bases, and 15 bases separated the two germline ends. In germline, CDR1 is MNHNS, CDR2 SASEGT. CDR3 size: 15 residues.

The rearrangement joins TRBV27 to TRBJ2-1, with unresolved D. Per the germline V gene, CDR1 is MNHEY and CDR2 is SMNVEV (reference sequence). V lost 8 bases, J lost 4 bases, and 9 bases lay in between. This CDR3 is 12 amino acids long. The CDR3 protein is CASGVEYNEQFF. The CDR3 DNA sequence: TGTGCCAGCGGAGTCGAGTACAATGAGCAGTTCTTC.

The chain recombines TRBV27 with TRBJ2-7, with 8 positions matching TRBD2. The length of the CDR3 is 14 residues. Germline V lookup: CDR1 MNHEY, CDR2 SMNVEV (reference sequence). With V trimmed by 1 base and J by 6 bases, 5 bases remained unmatched. The CDR3 here is CASSLFGLASEQYF. The CDR3 region has the DNA TGTGCCAGCAGTTTATTTGGACTAGCTTCCGAGCAGTACTTC.

The J gene is TRBJ2-7, the V gene TRBV18, with 9 bases lining up with TRBD2. Per germline, CDR1 KGHSH and CDR2 LQKENI. CDR3 size: 17 residues. Trimming took 1 base from V and 6 from J; bases not matched to a gene: 13. CDR3 nucleotides: TGTGCCAGCTCACCACAGGGGGCTAGCGGGATGCTTAGCGAGCAGTACTTC. It yields the protein CASSPQGASGMLSEQYF.

The CDR3, as DNA: TGTGCCAGCAGCCCAGGGGGGCTAAGCTCCTACGAGCAGTACTTC. Residues: CASSPGGLSSYEQYF. The rearrangement uses TRBV7-8 and TRBJ2-7; D possibly corresponds to TRBD1 (7 bases). This CDR3 spans 15 amino acids. CDR1 and CDR2 (germline): SGHVS, FQNEAQ. Trimming removed 5 bases from V and 0 bases from J, with 14 bases in between.

This chain links TRBV29-1 with TRBJ2-7; D possibly corresponds to TRBD2 (6 bases). This CDR3 is built from 14 residues. V lost 0 bases and J lost 4, with 13 bases in between. Germline CDR1 is SQVTM and CDR2 is ANQGSEA. The CDR3 sequence is CSVEESGVRYEQYF. Here the CDR3 DNA reads TGCAGCGTTGAAGAGTCGGGGGTCAGGTACGAGCAGTACTTC.

CDR3 sequence reads: CASSQGDRINEQFF. Here the CDR3 DNA reads TGCGCCAGCAGCCAGGGGGACAGAATCAATGAGCAGTTCTTC. The rearrangement links TRBV4-3 to TRBJ2-1; the match to TRBD1 covers 7 bases. CDR1 and CDR2 (germline): LGHNA, YSLEER. Germline trimming cut 3 bases from V and 6 bases from J; bases unmatched to any gene: 5. The CDR3 runs 14 residues.

This clone was picked up one time. V usage is TRBV6-1 and J usage is TRBJ2-2; 9 positions match TRBD2. CDR3 length: 17 residues. The V segment lost 2 bases and the J segment 0 bases; nucleotides outside the gene matches: 4. Germline V gene sequence: CDR1 MNHNS, CDR2 SASEGT. The CDR3, as DNA: TGTGCCAGCAGTGAAATCGGACTAGCGACGAACACCGGGGAGCTGTTTTTT. Its protein product is CASSEIGLATNTGELFF.

The V call is TRBV27, the J call TRBJ2-2, with a possible D match to TRBD1 (5 bases). Germline CDR1 and CDR2: MNHEY and SMNVEV (reference sequence). Trimming removed 0 bases at V and 3 bases at J, with 8 bases between. The CDR3 spans 15 residues. In DNA form, the CDR3 reads TGTGCCAGCAGTTTATCGGACACGTACACCGGGGAGCTGTTTTTT. It encodes CASSLSDTYTGELFF.

The V call is TRBV19, the J call TRBJ2-1; possible D gene TRBD2, 6 bases. CDR3 length equals 13 residues. Between the trimmed V and J ends, which lost 7 bases and 2 bases, there was a span of 9 bases. CDR1 is LNHDA and CDR2 is SQIVND in the germline V gene (reference sequence). In DNA form, the CDR3 reads TGTGCCAGTACGACTAGTCCCTACAATGAGCAGTTCTTC. It encodes CASTTSPYNEQFF.

The V call is TRBV5-1, the J call TRBJ2-1; TRBD1 aligns across 12 bases. With V trimmed by 2 bases and J by 9 bases, 6 bases remained unmatched. Germline V gene data show CDR1 as SGHRS and CDR2 as YFSETQ. The CDR3 covers 15 residues. CDR3 residues: CASSLGTGGLREQFF. CDR3 DNA: TGCGCCAGCAGCTTAGGGACAGGGGGCTTACGTGAGCAGTTCTTC.

The rearrangement links TRBV4-2 to TRBJ2-6; TRBD1 aligns across 11 bases. V trimming: 1 base; J trimming: 0 bases; junction bases outside the gene matches: 11. This CDR3 region has 21 residues. Looked up from germline, CDR1 is LGHNA and CDR2 is YNFKEQ. The chain's CDR3 is CASSQGPSIGTGGSGANVLTF. CDR3 in DNA: TGTGCCAGCAGCCAAGGCCCCAGTATCGGGACAGGGGGCTCTGGGGCCAACGTCCTGACTTTC.

The chain joins TRBV5-1 to TRBJ2-5; D is undetermined. Trimming removed 6 bases at V and 4 bases at J, with 13 bases between. Germline-derived CDR1 and CDR2 are SGHRS and YFSETQ. CDR3 length equals 13 residues. For the CDR3, the DNA is TGCGCCAGCACCAGGCAGTTATCAGAGACCCAGTACTTC. Protein sequence: CASTRQLSETQYF.

This chain connects TRBV27 to TRBJ2-7; TRBD1 matches 7 bases. Germline CDR1 reads MNHEY; CDR2 reads SMNVEV (reference sequence). The trim removed 2 bases at V and 5 bases at J, leaving 3 bases unmatched. The CDR3 loop spans 13 amino acids. CDR3 in amino acids: CASSLGTAHEQYF. DNA of the CDR3: TGTGCCAGCAGTTTAGGGACAGCTCACGAGCAGTACTTC.

The chain combines TRBV4-1 with TRBJ2-3, with D possibly matching TRBD1 (5 bases). Germline CDR1 MGHRA, CDR2 YSYEKL. With 7 bases removed from V and 3 bases from J, the gap between germline ends came to 11 bases. The CDR3 is 13 residues long. CDR3 protein: CASIGKGTDTQYF. The CDR3, as DNA: TGCGCCAGCATTGGGAAGGGGACAGATACGCAGTATTTT.

This rearrangement joins TRBV19 to TRBJ2-2, with D uncertain. Trimming took off 8 bases at V and 0 bases at J, with 7 bases between the two ends. Germline-derived CDR1 and CDR2 are LNHDA and SQIVND (reference sequence). The CDR3 runs to 13 residues. The CDR3 region is CASLRANTGELFF. The CDR3 coding sequence is TGTGCCAGTTTGAGAGCGAACACCGGGGAGCTGTTTTTT.

The chain joins TRBV7-9 to TRBJ1-1, with TRBD1 identical over 9 bases. V lost 4 bases, J lost 0 bases, and 9 bases stayed unmatched. This CDR3 contains 17 residues. Germline assignment: CDR1 SEHNR and CDR2 FQNEAQ (reference sequence). CDR3: CASSSLRQGGMNTEAFF. The DNA for the CDR3 is TGTGCCAGCAGCTCACTAAGACAGGGGGGTATGAACACTGAAGCTTTCTTT.

The chain links TRBV30 to TRBJ2-7, with a tentative D call TRBD1 (6 bases). Trimming removed 2 bases at V and 6 bases at J, with 11 bases between. This CDR3 is 12 amino acids long. Germline CDR1 reads GTSNPN; CDR2 reads SVGIG (reference sequence). The CDR3 DNA reads as TGTGCCTGGAGTTTTTTGGGGGCCGAGCAGTACTTC. Translation: CAWSFLGAEQYF.

The V call is TRBV6-1, the J call TRBJ2-7; D might be TRBD2 (5 bases). This CDR3 region has 12 residues. V was shortened by 6 bases and J by 3 bases, with 9 bases between the two germline ends. Germline V gene lookup returns CDR1 MNHNS and CDR2 SASEGT. CDR3 amino acids: CASRGRGYEQYF. The CDR3 DNA is TGTGCCAGCAGGGGCCGGGGCTACGAGCAGTACTTC.

The V and J genes are TRBV4-2 and TRBJ2-5, with a tentative D call TRBD2 (6 bases). V was clipped by 4 bases and J by 2 bases, with 11 bases between them. In germline, CDR1 is LGHNA, CDR2 YNFKEQ. CDR3 size: 14 residues. Here the CDR3 reads CASSPGRDQETQYF. CDR3 DNA sequence: TGTGCCAGCAGCCCGGGGCGGGATCAAGAGACCCAGTACTTC.

The gene calls are TRBV27 and TRBJ2-3; 7 bases match TRBD2. The CDR3 has 13 residues. The V gene's germline CDR1 is MNHEY and CDR2 SMNVEV (reference sequence). The J segment lost 4 bases and the V segment lost 3 bases, leaving 1 base of the junction unmatched. CDR3 nucleotides: TGTGCCAGCAGTTTTGGGGGGGCAGATACGCAGTATTTT. Translation gives CASSFGGADTQYF.

The gene calls are TRBV18 and TRBJ2-7, with D possibly TRBD1 on 5 matching bases. The CDR3 consists of 13 residues. Trimming took 5 bases from V and 2 from J, leaving 10 bases between them. CDR1 is KGHSH and CDR2 is LQKENI in the germline V gene. The CDR3 DNA reads as TGTGCCAGCTCAACGGACACGACCTACGAGCAGTACTTC. Protein product: CASSTDTTYEQYF.